The present T cell receptor (beta chain) was sequenced within a study of T cell responses to AZD1222 COVID-19 vaccine. Study results and caveats: The CD4 TCRs associated with vaccination extended across spike and predominated at 160-218 and 743-854. Unmutated variant regions reportedly attract nearly half of all spike-specific TCRs. Among AZD1222 vaccinees, only six or seven were seropositive at baseline. Spike-specific TCRs gained breadth and depth after people received two AZD1222 doses.

About this clone: The antigen is not known.

Between the trimmed V and J ends, which lost 0 bases and 0 bases, there was a span of 9 bases. The CDR3 runs 15 residues. Germline CDR1 SGHDT, CDR2 YYEEEE. Profiled with immunoSEQ multiplex PCR; TCRdb holds only in-frame clones, not every one. The sample shows 150,000 to 200,000 clones, 91% of them seen only once. Sequenced material: peripheral blood, taken 28 days after the second AZD1222 dose. The sequence derives from an adult who received the AZD1222 COVID-19 vaccine. The chain uses TRBV5-6 and TRBJ1-2; D uncertain. CDR3 protein: CASSLALLANYGYTF. The CDR3 nucleotides read TGTGCCAGCAGCTTGGCTCTGTTAGCTAACTATGGCTACACCTTC.